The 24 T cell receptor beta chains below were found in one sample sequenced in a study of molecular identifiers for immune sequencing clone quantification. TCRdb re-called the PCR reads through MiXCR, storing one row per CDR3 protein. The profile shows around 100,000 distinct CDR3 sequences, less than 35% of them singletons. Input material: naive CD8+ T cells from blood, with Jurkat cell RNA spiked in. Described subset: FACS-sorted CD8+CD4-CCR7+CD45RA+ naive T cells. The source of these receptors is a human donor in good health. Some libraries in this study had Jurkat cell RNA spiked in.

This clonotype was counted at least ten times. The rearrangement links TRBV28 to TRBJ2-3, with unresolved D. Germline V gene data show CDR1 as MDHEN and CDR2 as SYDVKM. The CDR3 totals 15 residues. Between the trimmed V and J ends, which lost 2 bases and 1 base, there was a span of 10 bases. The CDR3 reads CASSLPNDGTDTQYF. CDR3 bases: TGTGCCAGCAGTTTACCGAACGACGGCACAGATACGCAGTATTTT.

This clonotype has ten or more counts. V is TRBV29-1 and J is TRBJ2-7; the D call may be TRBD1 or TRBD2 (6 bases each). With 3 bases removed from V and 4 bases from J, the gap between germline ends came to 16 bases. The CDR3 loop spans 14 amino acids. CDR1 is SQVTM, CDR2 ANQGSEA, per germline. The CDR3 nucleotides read TGCAGCGTTGAGGAGGAGGGGGGCGGGTACGAGCAGTACTTC. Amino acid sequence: CSVEEEGGGYEQYF.

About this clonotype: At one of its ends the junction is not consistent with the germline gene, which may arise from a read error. The CDR3 protein is CASSRQGNYSEQFF. The CDR3 coding sequence is TGTGCCAGCAGTCGGCAGGGGAATTACAGTGAGCAGTTCTTC. The V gene is TRBV27, the J gene TRBJ2-1, with D tentatively TRBD1 (6 bases). This CDR3 has 14 residues. CDR1 and CDR2 (germline): MNHEY, SMNVEV (reference sequence).

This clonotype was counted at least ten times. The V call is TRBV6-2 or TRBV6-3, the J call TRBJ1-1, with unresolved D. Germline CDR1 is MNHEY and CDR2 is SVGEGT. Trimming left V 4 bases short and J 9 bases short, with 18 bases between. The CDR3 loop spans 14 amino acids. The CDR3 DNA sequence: TGTGCCAGCAGTTCGTGGGAGAGAAATAAAAAAGCTTTCTTT. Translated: CASSSWERNKKAFF.

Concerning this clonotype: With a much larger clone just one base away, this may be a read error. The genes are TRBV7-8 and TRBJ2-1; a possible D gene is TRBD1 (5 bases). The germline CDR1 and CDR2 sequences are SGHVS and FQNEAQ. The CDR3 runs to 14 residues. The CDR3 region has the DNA TGTGCCTGCAGCTTATGGGGCCCGAGCAATGAGCAGTTCTTC. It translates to CACSLWGPSNEQFF.

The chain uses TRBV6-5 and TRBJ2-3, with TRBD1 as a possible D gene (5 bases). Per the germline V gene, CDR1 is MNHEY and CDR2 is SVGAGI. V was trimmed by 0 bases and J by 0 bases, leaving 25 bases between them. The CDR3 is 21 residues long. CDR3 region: CASSYSWTPVISDASTDTQYF. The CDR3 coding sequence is TGTGCCAGCAGTTACTCTTGGACACCCGTTATTTCGGACGCTAGCACAGATACGCAGTATTTT.

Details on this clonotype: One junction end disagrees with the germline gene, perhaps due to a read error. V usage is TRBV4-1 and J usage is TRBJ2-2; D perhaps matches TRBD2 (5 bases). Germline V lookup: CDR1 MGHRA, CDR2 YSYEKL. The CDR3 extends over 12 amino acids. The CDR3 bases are TGCGCCAGCAGCCACGCCACCGGGGAGCTGGTTTTT. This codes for CASSHATGELVF.

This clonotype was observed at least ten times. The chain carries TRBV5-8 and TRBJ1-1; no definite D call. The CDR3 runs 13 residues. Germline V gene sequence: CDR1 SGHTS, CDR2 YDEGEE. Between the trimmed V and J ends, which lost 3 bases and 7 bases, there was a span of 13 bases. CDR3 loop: CASSWDGLVEAFF. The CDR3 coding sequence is TGTGCCAGCAGCTGGGATGGGCTTGTTGAAGCTTTCTTT.

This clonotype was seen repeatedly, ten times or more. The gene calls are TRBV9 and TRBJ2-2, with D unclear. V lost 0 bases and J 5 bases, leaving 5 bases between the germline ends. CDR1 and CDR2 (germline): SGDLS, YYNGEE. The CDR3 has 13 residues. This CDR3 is CASSVGITGELFF. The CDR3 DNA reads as TGTGCCAGCAGCGTAGGAATAACCGGGGAGCTGTTTTTT.

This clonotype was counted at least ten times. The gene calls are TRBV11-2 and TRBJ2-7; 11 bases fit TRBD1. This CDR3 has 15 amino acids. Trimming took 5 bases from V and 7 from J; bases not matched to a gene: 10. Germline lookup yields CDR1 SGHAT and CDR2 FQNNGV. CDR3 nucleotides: TGTGCCAGCAGCCCCGCCGGACAGGGGGCGTTTGAGCAGTACTTC. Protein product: CASSPAGQGAFEQYF.

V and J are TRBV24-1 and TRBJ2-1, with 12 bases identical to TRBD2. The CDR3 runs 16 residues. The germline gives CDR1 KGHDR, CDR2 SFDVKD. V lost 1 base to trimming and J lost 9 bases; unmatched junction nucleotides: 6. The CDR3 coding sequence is TGTGCCACCAGTGATTTATCTAGCGGGAGGGCCGGTGAGCAGTTCTTC. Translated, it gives CATSDLSSGRAGEQFF.

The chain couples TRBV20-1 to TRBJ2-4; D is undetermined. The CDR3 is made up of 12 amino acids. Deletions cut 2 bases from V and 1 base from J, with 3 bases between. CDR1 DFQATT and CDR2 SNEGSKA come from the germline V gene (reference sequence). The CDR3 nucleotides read TGCAGTGCTAGATCCGCCAAAAACATTCAGTACTTC. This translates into CSARSAKNIQYF.

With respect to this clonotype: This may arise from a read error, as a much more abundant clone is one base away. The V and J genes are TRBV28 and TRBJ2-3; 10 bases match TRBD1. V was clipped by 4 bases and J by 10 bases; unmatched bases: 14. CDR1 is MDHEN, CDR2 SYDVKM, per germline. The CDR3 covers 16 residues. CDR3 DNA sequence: TGTGCCAGCAGTTCCGCCGGGACAGGGGTATTACATGCGCAGTATTTT. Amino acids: CASSSAGTGVLHAQYF.

The CDR3 here is CATVKSGSPREQFF. The CDR3 DNA is TGTGCCACCGTTAAAAGCGGGAGTCCCCGTGAGCAGTTCTTC. J is TRBJ2-1 and V is TRBV7-2; 8 positions match TRBD2. Losses at the gene ends were 10 bases for V and 9 bases for J; bases not matched to a gene: 14. Germline-derived CDR1 and CDR2 are SGHTA and FQGNSA. The CDR3 runs to 14 residues.

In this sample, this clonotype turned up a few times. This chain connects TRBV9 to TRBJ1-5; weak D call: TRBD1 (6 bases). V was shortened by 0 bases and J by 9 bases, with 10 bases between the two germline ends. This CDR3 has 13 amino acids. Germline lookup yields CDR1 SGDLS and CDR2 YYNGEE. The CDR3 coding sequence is TGTGCCAGCAGCGTAGAGGGGGAGGGGCCCCAGCATTTT. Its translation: CASSVEGEGPQHF.

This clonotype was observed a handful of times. This CDR3 is CSATWTRHVGETQYF. CDR3 bases: TGCAGTGCTACTTGGACTAGACATGTCGGGGAGACCCAGTACTTC. V usage is TRBV20-1 and J usage is TRBJ2-5; TRBD2 agrees at 7 bases. The CDR3 covers 15 residues. V lost 4 bases, J lost 5 bases, and 13 bases stayed unmatched. Germline CDR1 and CDR2: DFQATT and SNEGSKA (reference sequence).

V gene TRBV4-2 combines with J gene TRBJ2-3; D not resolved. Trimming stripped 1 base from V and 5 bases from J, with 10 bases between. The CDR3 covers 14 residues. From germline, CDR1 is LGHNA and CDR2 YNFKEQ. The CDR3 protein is CASSQGRGEDTQYF. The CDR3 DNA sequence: TGTGCCAGCAGCCAAGGGCGAGGTGAAGATACGCAGTATTTT.

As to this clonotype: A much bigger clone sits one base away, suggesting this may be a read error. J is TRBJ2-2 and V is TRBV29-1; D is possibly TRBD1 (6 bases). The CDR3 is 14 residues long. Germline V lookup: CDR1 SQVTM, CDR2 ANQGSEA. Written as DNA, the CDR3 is TGCAGCGTTGAGCCGCAGGGGAGCACCGGGGAGCTGATTTTT. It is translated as CSVEPQGSTGELIF.

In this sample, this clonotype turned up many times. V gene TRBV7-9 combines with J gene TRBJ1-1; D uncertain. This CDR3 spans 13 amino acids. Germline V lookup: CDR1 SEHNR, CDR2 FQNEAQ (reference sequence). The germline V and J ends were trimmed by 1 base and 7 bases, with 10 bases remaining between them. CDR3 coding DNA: TGTGCCAGCAGCTTAGGAGGAGCCTTTGAAGCTTTCTTT. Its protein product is CASSLGGAFEAFF.

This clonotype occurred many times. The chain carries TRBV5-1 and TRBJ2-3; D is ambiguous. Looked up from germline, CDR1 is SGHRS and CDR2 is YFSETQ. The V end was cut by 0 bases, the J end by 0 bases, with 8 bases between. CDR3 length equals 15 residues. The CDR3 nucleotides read TGCGCCAGCAGCTTGGCTACAACTAGCACAGATACGCAGTATTTT. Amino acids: CASSLATTSTDTQYF.

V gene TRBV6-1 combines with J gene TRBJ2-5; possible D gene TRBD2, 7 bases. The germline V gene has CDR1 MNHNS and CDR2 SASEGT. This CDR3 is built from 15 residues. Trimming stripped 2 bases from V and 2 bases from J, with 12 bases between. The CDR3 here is CASSESRGGQETQYF. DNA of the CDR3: TGTGCCAGCAGTGAAAGTAGGGGGGGACAAGAGACCCAGTACTTC.

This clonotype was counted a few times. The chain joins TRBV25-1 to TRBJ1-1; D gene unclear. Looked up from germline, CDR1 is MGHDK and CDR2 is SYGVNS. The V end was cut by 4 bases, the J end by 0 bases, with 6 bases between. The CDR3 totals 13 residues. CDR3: CASSAQMNTEAFF. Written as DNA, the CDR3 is TGTGCCAGCAGTGCACAGATGAACACTGAAGCTTTCTTT.

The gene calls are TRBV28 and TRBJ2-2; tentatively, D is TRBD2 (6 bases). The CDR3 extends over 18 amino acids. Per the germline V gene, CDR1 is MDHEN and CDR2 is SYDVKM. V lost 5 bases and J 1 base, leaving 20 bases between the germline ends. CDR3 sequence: CASSIPGERAMNTGELFF. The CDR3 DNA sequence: TGTGCCAGCAGTATCCCGGGGGAGCGGGCAATGAACACCGGGGAGCTGTTTTTT.

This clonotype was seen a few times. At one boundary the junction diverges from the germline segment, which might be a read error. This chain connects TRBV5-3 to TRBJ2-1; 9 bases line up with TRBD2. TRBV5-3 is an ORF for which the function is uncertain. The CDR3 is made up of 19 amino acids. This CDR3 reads CASSLGAFAGGPGWDEQFF. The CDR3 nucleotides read TGTGCCAGCAGCTTGGGAGCATTTGCGGGAGGGCCGGGGTGGGATGAGCAGTTCTTC.